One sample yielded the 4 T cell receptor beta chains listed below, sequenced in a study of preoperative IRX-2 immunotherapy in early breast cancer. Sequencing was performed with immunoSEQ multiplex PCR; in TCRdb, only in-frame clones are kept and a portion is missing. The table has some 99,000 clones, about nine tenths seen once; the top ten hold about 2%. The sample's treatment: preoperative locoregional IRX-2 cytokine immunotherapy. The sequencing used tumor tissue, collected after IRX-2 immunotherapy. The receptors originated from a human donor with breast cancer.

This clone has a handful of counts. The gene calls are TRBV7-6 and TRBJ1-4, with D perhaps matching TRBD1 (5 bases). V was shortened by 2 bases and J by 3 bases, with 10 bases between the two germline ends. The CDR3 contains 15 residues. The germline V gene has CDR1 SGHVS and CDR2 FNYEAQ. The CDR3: CASSLLEGSNEKLFF. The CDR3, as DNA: TGTGCCAGCAGCTTATTAGAGGGGTCTAATGAAAAACTGTTTTTT.

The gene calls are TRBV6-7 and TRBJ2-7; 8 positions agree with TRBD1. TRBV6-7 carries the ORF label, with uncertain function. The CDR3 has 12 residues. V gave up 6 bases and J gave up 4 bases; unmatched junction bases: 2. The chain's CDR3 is CASSDRGYEQYF. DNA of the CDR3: TGTGCCAGCAGCGACAGGGGATACGAGCAGTACTTC.

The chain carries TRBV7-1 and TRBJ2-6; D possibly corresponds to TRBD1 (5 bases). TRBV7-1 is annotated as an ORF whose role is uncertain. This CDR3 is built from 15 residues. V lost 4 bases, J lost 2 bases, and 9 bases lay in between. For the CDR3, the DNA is TGTGCCAGCAGCTTGGGGCCGGCTGGGGCCAACGTCCTGACTTTC. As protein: CASSLGPAGANVLTF.

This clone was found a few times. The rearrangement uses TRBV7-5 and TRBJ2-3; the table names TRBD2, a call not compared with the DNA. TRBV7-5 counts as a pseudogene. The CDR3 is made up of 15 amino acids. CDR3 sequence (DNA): TGTGCCAGCAGCTTGGCCAAGGCCCGGGAAGGGACGCAGTATTTT. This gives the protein CASSLAKAREGTQYF.